This T cell receptor beta chain was captured in a study of cytomegalovirus exposure and HLA in healthy donors (dated by TCRdb to the late 2010s). Describing the broader study: According to a later analysis, one platform produced both the roughly 130 validation repertoires and the roughly 660 repertoires of the first cohort. The study aimed to test whether signatures of past pathogen exposure could be identified by cataloging public T cell receptors. To predict cytomegalovirus infection status, the study combined high-throughput TCR immunosequencing, statistical association of individual TCRs with disease status, and machine learning. A separate validation cohort of roughly 130 different subjects was used in addition to the roughly 670-subject first cohort.

What the authors observed across the whole study: A few of the identified cytomegalovirus-associated TCR beta chains were confirmed in vitro to be specific for cytomegalovirus antigens. A later analysis lacked HLA typing for the validation cohort, so it scored co-occurrence in that cohort across all 110 or so repertoires. Cytomegalovirus status was reported to be diagnosed by the classifier with high specificity and sensitivity in both the original and validation cohorts. Of the cluster scores, roughly 93% were above 0 in a later analysis, which found that TCRs clustered in the first cohort also tended to co-occur in the roughly 130 validation repertoires. In the study, some 160 TCR beta chains were listed as associated with cytomegalovirus. It was suggested by the authors that the approach could potentially be generalized to other disease states and immunological phenotypes. While some public TCRs were present in many individuals, most TCR sequences turned up only very rarely across donors.

With regard to this clone: Its target antigen remains unknown. No qualities accompany the bases; no much larger clone lies one base away.

The library was obtained by the immunoSEQ multiplex PCR assay. In the original analysis: A statistical classification framework was built for diagnosing cytomegalovirus status from the catalog of TCR beta chain sequences. TCRdb holds this immuneACCESS table with in-frame rearrangements only. Some clones are missing; in checked studies, unresolved V genes explain under half, and the rest has no known cause. That table supplies the V and J calls and clone size; D and trimming were determined from the DNA. The sample has a few hundred thousand clones on record, about 86% of them singletons. Less than 1.2% of the sample comes from the top ten. Separate from the roughly 650-subject first cohort, the validation cohort of 90 to 150 subjects was the group to which the donors belonged. Measured from the cysteine to the phenylalanine, the CDR3 is 13 residues long. The CDR3 DNA has 39 bases and is translated from base 1. From a lookup of the germline V gene (reference sequence), CDR1 and CDR2 are GTSNPN and SVGIG. Trimming at the junction amounts to 0 bases on V and 7 bases on J, and the germline ends lie 10 bases apart.

The sample consisted of PBMCs. This clonotype was sampled from a woman in her late teens or twenties in good health and CMV-seronegative. This sequence uses TRBV30 and TRBJ2-1; the best D guess is TRBD2, with 6 bases matching. Read as DNA, the sequence is TGTGCCTGGAGTGTGCGGGATGAGAATGAGCAGTTCTTC. Translation gives CAWSVRDENEQFF.